This TCR beta chain was documented in a study of T cell repertoires in cytomegalovirus infection. The germline V gene encodes CDR1 SEHNR and CDR2 FQNEAQ (reference sequence). V was clipped by 4 bases and J by 7 bases; unmatched bases: 7. The CDR3 contains 14 residues. Study observations and caveats: Within the response measured ex vivo, HLA-C-restricted CMV-specific TCR beta clonotypes were dominant.

MiXCR, applied by TCRdb to the reads, yields one record per CDR3 protein. The top ten clones hold approximately 60% of a sample with approximately 220,000 distinct CDR3 sequences, 35% to 40% of them seen once. As for this clonotype: The antigen remains undetermined.

This receptor was taken from a human donor in good health (CMV status not recorded). Some clones in this sample may be carry-over from other donors' samples. The genes are TRBV7-9 and TRBJ2-1; 7 nucleotides agree with TRBD1. The input for sequencing was CD8+ T cells from cultured PBMCs, taken from culture after CMV antigen stimulation. The DNA for the CDR3 is TGTGCCAGCAGCTGGTCGCCACAGGGGAATGAGCAGTTCTTC. This translates into CASSWSPQGNEQFF.